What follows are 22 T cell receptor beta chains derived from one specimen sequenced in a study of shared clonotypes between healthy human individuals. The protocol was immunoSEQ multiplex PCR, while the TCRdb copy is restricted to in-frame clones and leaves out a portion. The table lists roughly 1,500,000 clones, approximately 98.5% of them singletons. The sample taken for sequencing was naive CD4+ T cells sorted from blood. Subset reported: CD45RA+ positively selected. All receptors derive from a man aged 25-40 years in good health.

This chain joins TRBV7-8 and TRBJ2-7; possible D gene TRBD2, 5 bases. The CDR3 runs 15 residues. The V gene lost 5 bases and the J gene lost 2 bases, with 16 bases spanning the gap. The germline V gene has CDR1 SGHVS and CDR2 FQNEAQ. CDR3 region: CASSHTQGLAYEQYF. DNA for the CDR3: TGTGCCAGCAGCCATACACAAGGACTGGCCTACGAGCAGTACTTC.

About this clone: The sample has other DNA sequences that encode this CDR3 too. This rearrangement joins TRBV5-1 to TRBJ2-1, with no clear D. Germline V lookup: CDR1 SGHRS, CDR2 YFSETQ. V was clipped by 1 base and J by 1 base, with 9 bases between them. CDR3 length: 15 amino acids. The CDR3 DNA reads TGCGCCAGCAGCTTGACTCCTCTATCCTACAATGAGCAGTTCTTC. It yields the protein CASSLTPLSYNEQFF.

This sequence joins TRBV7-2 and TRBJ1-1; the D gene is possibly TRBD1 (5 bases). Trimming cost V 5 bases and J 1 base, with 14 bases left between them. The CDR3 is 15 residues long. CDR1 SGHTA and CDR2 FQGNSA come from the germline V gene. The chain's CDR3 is CASSTLRQPNTEAFF. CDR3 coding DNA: TGTGCCAGCAGCACGCTAAGACAGCCGAACACTGAAGCTTTCTTT.

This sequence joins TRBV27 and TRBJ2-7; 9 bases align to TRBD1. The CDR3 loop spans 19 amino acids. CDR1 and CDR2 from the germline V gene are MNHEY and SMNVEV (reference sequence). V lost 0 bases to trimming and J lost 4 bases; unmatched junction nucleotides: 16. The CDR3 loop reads CASSLSPLRGTGKYYEQYF. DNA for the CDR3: TGTGCCAGCAGTTTATCCCCCCTGCGTGGGACAGGGAAATATTACGAGCAGTACTTC.

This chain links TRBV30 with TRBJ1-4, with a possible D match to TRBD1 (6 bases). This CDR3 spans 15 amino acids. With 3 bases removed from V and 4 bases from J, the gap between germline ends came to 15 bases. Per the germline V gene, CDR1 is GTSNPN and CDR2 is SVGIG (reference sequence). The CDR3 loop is CAWRSGRTVNEKLFF. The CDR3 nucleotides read TGTGCCTGGAGGTCGGGACGGACAGTTAATGAAAAACTGTTTTTT.

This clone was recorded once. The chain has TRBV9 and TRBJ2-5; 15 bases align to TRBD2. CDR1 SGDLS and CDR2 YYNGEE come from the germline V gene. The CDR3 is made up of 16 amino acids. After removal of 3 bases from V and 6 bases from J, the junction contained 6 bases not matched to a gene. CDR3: CASSGPGLAGGQTQYF. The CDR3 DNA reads TGTGCCAGCAGCGGACCGGGACTAGCGGGAGGTCAGACCCAGTACTTC.

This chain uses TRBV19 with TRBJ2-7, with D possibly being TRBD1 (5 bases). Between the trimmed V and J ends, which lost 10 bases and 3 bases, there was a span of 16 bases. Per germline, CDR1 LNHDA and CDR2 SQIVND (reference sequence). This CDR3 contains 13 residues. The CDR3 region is CATGNRGSYEQYF. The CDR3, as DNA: TGTGCCACCGGAAATAGGGGAAGCTACGAGCAGTACTTC. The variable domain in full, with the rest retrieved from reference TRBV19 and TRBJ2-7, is DGGITQSPKYLFRKEGQNVTLSCEQNLNHDAMYWYRQDPGQGLRLIYYSQIVNDFQKGDIAEGYSVSREKKESFPLTVTSAQKNPTAFYLCATGNRGSYEQYFGPGTRLTVT.

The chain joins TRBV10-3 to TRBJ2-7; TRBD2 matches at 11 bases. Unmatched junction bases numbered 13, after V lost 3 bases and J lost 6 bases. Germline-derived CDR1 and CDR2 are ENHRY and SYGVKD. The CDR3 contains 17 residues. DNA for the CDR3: TGTGCCATCAGTGACCTCGGGGGTTTAGCGGGAGGGGGCGAGCAGTACTTC. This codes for CAISDLGGLAGGGEQYF.

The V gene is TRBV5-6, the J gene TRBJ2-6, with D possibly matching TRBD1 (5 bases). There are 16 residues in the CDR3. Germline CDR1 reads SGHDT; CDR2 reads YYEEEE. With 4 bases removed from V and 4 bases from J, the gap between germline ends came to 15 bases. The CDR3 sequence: CASSNPGNRGANVLTF. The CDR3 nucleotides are TGTGCCAGCAGCAACCCAGGGAATAGAGGGGCCAACGTCCTGACTTTC.

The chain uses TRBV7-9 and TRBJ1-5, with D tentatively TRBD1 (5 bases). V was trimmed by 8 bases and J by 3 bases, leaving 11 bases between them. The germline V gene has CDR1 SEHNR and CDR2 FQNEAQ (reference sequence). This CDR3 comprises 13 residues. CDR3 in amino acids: CASAGLYNQPQHF. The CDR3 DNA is TGTGCCAGCGCGGGACTCTACAATCAGCCCCAGCATTTT.

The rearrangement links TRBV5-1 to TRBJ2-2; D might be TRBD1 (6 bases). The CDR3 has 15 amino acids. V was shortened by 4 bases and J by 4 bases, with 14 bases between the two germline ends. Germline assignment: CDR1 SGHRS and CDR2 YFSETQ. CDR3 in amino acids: CASSKGQSFTGELFF. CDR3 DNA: TGCGCCAGCAGCAAAGGACAGAGCTTCACCGGGGAGCTGTTTTTT. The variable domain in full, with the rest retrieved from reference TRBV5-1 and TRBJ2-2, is KAGVTQTPRYLIKTRGQQVTLSCSPISGHRSVSWYQQTPGQGLQFLFEYFSETQRNKGNFPGRFSGRQFSNSRSEMNVSTLELGDSALYLCASSKGQSFTGELFFGEGSRLTVL.

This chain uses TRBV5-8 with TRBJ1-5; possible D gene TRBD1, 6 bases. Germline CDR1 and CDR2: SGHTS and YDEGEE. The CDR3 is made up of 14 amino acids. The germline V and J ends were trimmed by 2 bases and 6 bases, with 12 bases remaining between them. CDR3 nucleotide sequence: TGTGCCAGCAGCTTAATACAAGGGGGTCAGCCCCAGCATTTT. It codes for CASSLIQGGQPQHF.

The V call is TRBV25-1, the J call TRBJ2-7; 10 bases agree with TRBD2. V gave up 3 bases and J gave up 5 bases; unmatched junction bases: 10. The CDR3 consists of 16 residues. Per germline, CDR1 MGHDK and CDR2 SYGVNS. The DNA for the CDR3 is TGTGCCAGCAGTGACCCCTCGGGTAGCGGGAGGAACGAGCAGTACTTC. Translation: CASSDPSGSGRNEQYF.

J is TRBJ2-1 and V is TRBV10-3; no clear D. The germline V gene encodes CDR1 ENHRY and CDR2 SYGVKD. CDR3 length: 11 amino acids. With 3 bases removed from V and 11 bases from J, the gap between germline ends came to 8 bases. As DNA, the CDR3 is TGTGCCATCAGTGAAAAGAGCCAGCAGTTCTTC. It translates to CAISEKSQQFF.

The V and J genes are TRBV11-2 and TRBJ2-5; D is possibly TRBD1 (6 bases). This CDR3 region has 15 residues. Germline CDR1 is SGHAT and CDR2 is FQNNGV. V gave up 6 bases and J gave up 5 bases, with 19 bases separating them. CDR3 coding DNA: TGTGCCAGCAGGAGAGCCGGGACAAGAGGGGAGACCCAGTACTTC. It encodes CASRRAGTRGETQYF. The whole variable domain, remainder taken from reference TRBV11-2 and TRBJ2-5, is EAGVAQSPRYKIIEKRQSVAFWCNPISGHATLYWYQQILGQGPKLLIQFQNNGVVDDSQLPKDRFSAERLKGVDSTLKIQPAKLEDSAVYLCASRRAGTRGETQYFGPGTRLLVL.

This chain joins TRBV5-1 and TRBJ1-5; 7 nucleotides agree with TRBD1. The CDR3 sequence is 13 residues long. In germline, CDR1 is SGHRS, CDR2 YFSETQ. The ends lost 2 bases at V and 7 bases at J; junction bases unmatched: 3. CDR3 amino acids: CASSFEGGQPQHF. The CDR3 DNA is TGCGCCAGCAGCTTTGAAGGGGGCCAGCCCCAGCATTTT.

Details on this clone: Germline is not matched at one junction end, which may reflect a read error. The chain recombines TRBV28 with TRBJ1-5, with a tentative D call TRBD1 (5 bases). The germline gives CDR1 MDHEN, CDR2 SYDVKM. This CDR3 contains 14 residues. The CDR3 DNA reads TGTGCCAGCAAGGGGCAATCCCTCAATCAGGCCCAGCATTTT. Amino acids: CASKGQSLNQAQHF.

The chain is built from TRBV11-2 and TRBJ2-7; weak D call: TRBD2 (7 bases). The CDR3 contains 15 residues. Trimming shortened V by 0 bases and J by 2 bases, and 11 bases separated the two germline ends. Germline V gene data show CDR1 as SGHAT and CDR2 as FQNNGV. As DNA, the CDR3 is TGTGCCAGCAGCTTAGAAGGGGGGACTACCTACGAGCAGTACTTC. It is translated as CASSLEGGTTYEQYF.

Here the CDR3 DNA reads TGTGCCAGCAGCTCATACAGGGATGGCTACACCTTC. This encodes CASSSYRDGYTF. The V and J genes are TRBV5-6 and TRBJ1-2; D might be TRBD1 (6 bases). V was shortened by 3 bases and J by 6 bases, with 9 bases between the two germline ends. The length of the CDR3 is 12 residues. Germline V gene sequence: CDR1 SGHDT, CDR2 YYEEEE.

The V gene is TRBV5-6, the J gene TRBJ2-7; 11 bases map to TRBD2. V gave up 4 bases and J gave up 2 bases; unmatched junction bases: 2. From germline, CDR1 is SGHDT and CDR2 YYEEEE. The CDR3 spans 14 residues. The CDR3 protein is CASSGGLAAYEQYF. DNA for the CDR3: TGTGCCAGCAGCGGGGGACTAGCGGCCTACGAGCAGTACTTC. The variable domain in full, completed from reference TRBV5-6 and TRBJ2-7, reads DAGVTQSPTHLIKTRGQQVTLRCSPKSGHDTVSWYQQALGQGPQFIFQYYEEEERQRGNFPDRFSGHQFPNYSSELNVNALLLGDSALYLCASSGGLAAYEQYFGPGTRLTVT.

The CDR3 DNA is TGTGCCAGCAGCTTTTCACAGGAGCAGTTCTTC. Translation gives CASSFSQEQFF. The chain has TRBV5-6 and TRBJ2-1; D remains unclear. V was pared by 2 bases and J by 10 bases, with 7 bases between. CDR1 SGHDT and CDR2 YYEEEE come from the germline V gene. The length of the CDR3 is 11 residues.

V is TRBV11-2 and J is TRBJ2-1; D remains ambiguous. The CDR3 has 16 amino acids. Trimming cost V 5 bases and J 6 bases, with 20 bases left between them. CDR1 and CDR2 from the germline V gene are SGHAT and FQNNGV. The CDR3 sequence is CASSPGMVRVINEQFF. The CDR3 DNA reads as TGTGCCAGCAGCCCAGGAATGGTGCGAGTTATCAATGAGCAGTTCTTC.